The rows below give T cell receptor beta chains drawn from one sample of a study of beta chain features in type 1 diabetes. The repertoire was sequenced with immunoSEQ multiplex PCR; TCRdb's copy has only in-frame clones and lacks some. The repertoire consists of some 360,000 clones, with over 9% occurring once and the leading ten covering about 0.63%. The material sequenced was central memory CD4+ T cells from blood. The source of these receptors is a man younger than 45 with type 1 diabetes. Each CDR3 is given without its conserved first and last residue.

J gene: TRBJ2-3
CDR3 length: 11
V gene: TRBV2
CDR3 protein: ASSDIDGDTQY

J gene: TRBJ2-1
CDR3 length: 12
V gene: TRBV7-9
CDR3 protein: ASIWSESYNEQF

J gene: TRBJ1-1
CDR3 length: 11
V gene: TRBV6-4
CDR3 protein: ASRRTGNTEAF

J gene: TRBJ2-3
CDR3 length: 14
V gene: TRBV15
CDR3 protein: ATSRDDRWEGDTQY

J gene: TRBJ1-1
CDR3 length: 12
V gene: TRBV28
CDR3 protein: ASSRQGLTTEAF

J gene: TRBJ1-4
CDR3 length: 16
V gene: TRBV2
CDR3 protein: ASTTGRGLSSTNEKLF

J gene: TRBJ2-2
CDR3 length: 9
V gene: TRBV10-1
CDR3 protein: ASSEDFGLF

J gene: TRBJ2-7
CDR3 length: 12
V gene: TRBV18
CDR3 protein: ASSPDREQYEQY

J gene: TRBJ2-1
CDR3 length: 14
V gene: TRBV19
CDR3 protein: ASSIDPSGGYNEQF

J gene: TRBJ1-1
CDR3 length: 13
V gene: TRBV7-9
CDR3 protein: ASSLGRTGLLAAF

J gene: TRBJ2-3
CDR3 length: 9
V gene: TRBV2
CDR3 protein: ASRKADTQY

J gene: TRBJ2-7
CDR3 length: 11
V gene: TRBV6-1
CDR3 protein: ASMRDRLYEQY

J gene: TRBJ1-2
CDR3 length: 14
V gene: TRBV6-5
CDR3 protein: ASSSVHGVGNYGYT

J gene: TRBJ2-7
CDR3 length: 12
V gene: TRBV28
CDR3 protein: ASSWRESTYEQY

J gene: TRBJ1-3
CDR3 length: 14
V gene: TRBV6-1
CDR3 protein: ASSESFPGHRNTIY

J gene: TRBJ1-1
CDR3 length: 12
V gene: TRBV7-2
CDR3 protein: ASSYTGGVTEAF

J gene: TRBJ2-2
CDR3 length: 13
V gene: TRBV19
CDR3 protein: ASSISFANTGELF

J gene: TRBJ2-7
CDR3 length: 14
V gene: TRBV6-5
CDR3 protein: ASSYSGTSGMYEQY

J gene: TRBJ2-6
CDR3 length: 11
V gene: TRBV7-3
CDR3 protein: ASTGSGANVLT

J gene: TRBJ1-5
CDR3 length: 13
V gene: TRBV27
CDR3 protein: ASSLGEYSNQPQH

J gene: TRBJ2-2
CDR3 length: 14
V gene: TRBV11-2
CDR3 protein: ASSRGTSGSGGELF

J gene: TRBJ1-4
CDR3 length: 13
V gene: TRBV7-9
CDR3 protein: ASSLSGGYNEKLF

J gene: TRBJ2-7
CDR3 length: 15
V gene: TRBV11-2
CDR3 protein: ASSSLGLAGKSYEQY

J gene: TRBJ1-4
CDR3 length: 12
V gene: TRBV5-4
CDR3 protein: ASSLGGQGQKLF

J gene: TRBJ1-1
CDR3 length: 11
V gene: TRBV7-9
CDR3 protein: ASSLVWLTGAF

J gene: TRBJ2-1
CDR3 length: 14
V gene: TRBV7-2
CDR3 protein: ASSLFAGETYNEQF

J gene: TRBJ2-4
CDR3 length: 10
V gene: TRBV29-1
CDR3 protein: SLRSGEDIQY

J gene: TRBJ2-1
CDR3 length: 16
V gene: TRBV5-1
CDR3 protein: ASSPDRGGISSYNEQF

J gene: TRBJ1-1
CDR3 length: 11
V gene: TRBV4-2
CDR3 protein: ASGGRANTEAF

J gene: TRBJ2-7
CDR3 length: 12
V gene: TRBV7-2
CDR3 protein: ASSLGTVLYEQY

J gene: TRBJ2-7
CDR3 length: 12
V gene: TRBV6-6
CDR3 protein: ASSYGTSSDEQY

J gene: TRBJ2-5
CDR3 length: 11
V gene: TRBV7-2
CDR3 protein: ASAPASQETQY

J gene: TRBJ1-5
CDR3 length: 12
V gene: TRBV2
CDR3 protein: ASSEQGGYQPQH

J gene: TRBJ2-2
CDR3 length: 13
V gene: TRBV6-5
CDR3 protein: ASRFREVNTGELF

J gene: TRBJ2-3
CDR3 length: 13
V gene: TRBV5-1
CDR3 protein: ASSPRDHSTDTQY

J gene: TRBJ2-7
CDR3 length: 10
V gene: TRBV5-1
CDR3 protein: ASSLIAYEQY

J gene: TRBJ1-2
CDR3 length: 11
V gene: TRBV30
CDR3 protein: AWSVGGAPGYT

J gene: TRBJ2-5
CDR3 length: 12
V gene: TRBV28
CDR3 protein: ASSTQQGGETQY

J gene: TRBJ1-2
CDR3 length: 11
V gene: TRBV27
CDR3 protein: ASSFTGGYGYT

J gene: TRBJ2-5
CDR3 length: 10
V gene: TRBV7-2
CDR3 protein: ASSLAHGTQY

J gene: TRBJ2-5
CDR3 length: 12
V gene: TRBV30
CDR3 protein: AWSEGLAIETQY

J gene: TRBJ2-3
CDR3 length: 14
V gene: TRBV9
CDR3 protein: ASSPREMAGVGTQY

J gene: TRBJ2-5
CDR3 length: 13
V gene: TRBV7-3
CDR3 protein: ASSSPDRGQETQY

J gene: TRBJ2-4
CDR3 length: 13
V gene: TRBV9
CDR3 protein: ASSVAGGLEDIQY

J gene: TRBJ1-1
CDR3 length: 12
V gene: TRBV5-1
CDR3 protein: ASSLNRDRGGTF

J gene: TRBJ2-1
CDR3 length: 13
V gene: TRBV5-1
CDR3 protein: ASSLDGSSYNEQF

J gene: TRBJ1-2
CDR3 length: 11
V gene: TRBV28
CDR3 protein: ASSSGQGDGYT

J gene: TRBJ1-2
CDR3 length: 10
V gene: TRBV28
CDR3 protein: ASSLSTVGYT

J gene: TRBJ2-3
CDR3 length: 13
V gene: TRBV7-9
CDR3 protein: ASSPRVGGGDTQY

J gene: -
CDR3 length: 13
V gene: TRBV14
CDR3 protein: ASSQEQGEGYEQY